This TCR beta chain was found in a study of blood T cell repertoires in COVID-19. TCRdb keeps only in-frame clones here, not all; method: immunoSEQ multiplex PCR. The sample carries over 60,000 clones, about 88% recorded once. The CDR3 covers 12 residues. Germline assignment: CDR1 SGHTA and CDR2 FQGNSA. The germline V and J ends were trimmed by 1 base and 15 bases, with 13 bases remaining between them. The chain employs TRBV7-2 and TRBJ2-1; D not certain. The clonotype originates from a man older than 75 with acute or convalescent COVID-19. Sequencing was carried out using peripheral blood. The CDR3 loop is CASSLDFSSRFF. The CDR3 region has the DNA TGTGCCAGCAGCTTAGACTTCTCTTCGAGGTTCTTC.